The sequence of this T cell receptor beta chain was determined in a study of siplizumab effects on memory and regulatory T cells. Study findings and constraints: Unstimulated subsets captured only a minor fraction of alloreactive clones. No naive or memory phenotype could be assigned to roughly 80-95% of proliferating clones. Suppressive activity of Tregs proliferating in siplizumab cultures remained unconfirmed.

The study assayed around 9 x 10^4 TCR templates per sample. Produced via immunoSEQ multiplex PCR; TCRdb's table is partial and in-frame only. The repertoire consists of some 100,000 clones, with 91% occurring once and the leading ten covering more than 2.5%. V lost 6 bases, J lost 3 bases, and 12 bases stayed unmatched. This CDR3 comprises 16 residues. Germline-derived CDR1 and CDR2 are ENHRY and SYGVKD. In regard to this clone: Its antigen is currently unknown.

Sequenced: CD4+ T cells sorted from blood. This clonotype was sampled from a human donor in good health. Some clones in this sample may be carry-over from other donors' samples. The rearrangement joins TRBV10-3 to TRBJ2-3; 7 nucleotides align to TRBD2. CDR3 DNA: TGTGCCATCAGCGTTGGGGCCGTCGGGGGGACAGATACGCAGTATTTT. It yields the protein CAISVGAVGGTDTQYF.